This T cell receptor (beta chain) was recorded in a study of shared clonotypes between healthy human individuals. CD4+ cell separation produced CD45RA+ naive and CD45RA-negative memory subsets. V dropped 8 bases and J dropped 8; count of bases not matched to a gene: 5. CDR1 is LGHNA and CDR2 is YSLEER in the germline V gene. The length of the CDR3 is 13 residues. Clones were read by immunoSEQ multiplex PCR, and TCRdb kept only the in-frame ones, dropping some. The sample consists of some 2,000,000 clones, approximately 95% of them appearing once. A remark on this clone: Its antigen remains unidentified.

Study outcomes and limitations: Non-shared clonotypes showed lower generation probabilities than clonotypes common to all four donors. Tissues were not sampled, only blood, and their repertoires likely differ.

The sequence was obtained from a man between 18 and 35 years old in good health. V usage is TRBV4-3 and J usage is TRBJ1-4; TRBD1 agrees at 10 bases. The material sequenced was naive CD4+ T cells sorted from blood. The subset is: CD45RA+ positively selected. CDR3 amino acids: CASGQGESEKLFF. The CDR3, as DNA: TGCGCCAGCGGACAGGGGGAAAGCGAAAAACTGTTTTTT.